One and the same sample provided the 8 T cell receptor beta chains below, sequenced in a study of T cell responses to AZD1222 COVID-19 vaccine. Method: immunoSEQ multiplex PCR; TCRdb's copy keeps in-frame clones and lacks some. The profile covers about 140,000 clones, with around 90% appearing a single time and 1.1% to 1.5% taken by the ten largest. Sequencing was performed on peripheral blood, taken on day 0 of AZD1222 vaccination. Receptor source: an adult in good health.

The chain uses TRBV9 and TRBJ1-1; D ambiguous. V lost 0 bases to trimming and J lost 0 bases, with 6 bases between them. The CDR3 runs to 14 residues. Looked up from germline, CDR1 is SGDLS and CDR2 is YYNGEE. The chain's CDR3 is CASSVAPMNTEAFF. Written as DNA, the CDR3 is TGTGCCAGCAGCGTAGCCCCGATGAACACTGAAGCTTTCTTT.

This chain uses TRBV28 with TRBJ1-5; TRBD1 might be the D (6 bases). In germline, CDR1 is MDHEN, CDR2 SYDVKM. Trimming took off 3 bases at V and 2 bases at J, with 14 bases between the two ends. CDR3 length equals 16 residues. The CDR3 is CASSFEFYRGNQPQHF. The CDR3 nucleotides read TGTGCCAGCAGTTTTGAATTTTACAGGGGCAATCAGCCCCAGCATTTT.

The chain uses TRBV19 and TRBJ1-5, with D hard to call. This CDR3 comprises 15 residues. V gave up 3 bases and J gave up 0 bases, with 9 bases separating them. Germline lookup yields CDR1 LNHDA and CDR2 SQIVND (reference sequence). This CDR3 reads CASSMGHYSNQPQHF. CDR3 coding DNA: TGTGCCAGTAGTATGGGCCACTATAGCAATCAGCCCCAGCATTTT.

This chain connects TRBV11-2 to TRBJ1-3; D is undetermined. This CDR3 region has 12 residues. Germline lookup yields CDR1 SGHAT and CDR2 FQNNGV. Deletions cut 3 bases from V and 0 bases from J, with 0 bases between. CDR3 bases: TGTGCCAGCAGCTTCTCTGGAAACACCATATATTTT. As protein: CASSFSGNTIYF. Variable domain in full (rest from reference TRBV11-2 and TRBJ1-3): EAGVAQSPRYKIIEKRQSVAFWCNPISGHATLYWYQQILGQGPKLLIQFQNNGVVDDSQLPKDRFSAERLKGVDSTLKIQPAKLEDSAVYLCASSFSGNTIYFGEGSWLTVV.

This sequence joins TRBV30 and TRBJ2-2; 7 bases match TRBD1. J gave up 7 bases and V 1 base, and 6 bases lay outside the gene matches. Germline lookup yields CDR1 GTSNPN and CDR2 SVGIG (reference sequence). The CDR3 has 14 residues. The CDR3 loop is CAWSEGARGGELFF. CDR3 bases: TGTGCCTGGAGTGAGGGGGCTAGGGGCGGGGAGCTGTTTTTT.

This chain links TRBV7-9 with TRBJ1-2, with D perhaps TRBD1 (5 bases). Trimming shortened V by 6 bases and J by 1 base, and 15 bases separated the two germline ends. This CDR3 comprises 15 residues. The germline gives CDR1 SEHNR, CDR2 FQNEAQ (reference sequence). The CDR3 region has the DNA TGTGCCAGCAGTCTAGGGGACCTCCTTAACTATGGCTACACCTTC. Translation gives CASSLGDLLNYGYTF.

The chain is built from TRBV27 and TRBJ1-1, with no clear D. V was pared by 8 bases and J by 3 bases, with 16 bases between. This CDR3 contains 14 residues. Germline loops: CDR1 MNHEY, CDR2 SMNVEV (reference sequence). For the CDR3, the DNA is TGTGCCAGCGGCCCAGGATGGTTGGACACTGAAGCTTTCTTT. Amino acids: CASGPGWLDTEAFF.

The chain is built from TRBV29-1 and TRBJ1-2; D is undetermined. CDR1 and CDR2 (germline): SQVTM, ANQGSEA. The V and J ends lost 4 bases and 8 bases respectively, with 11 bases between them. The CDR3 is 11 residues long. The CDR3 DNA reads TGCAGCGTTGGGACCCAGTGGGGCTACACCTTC. Its protein is CSVGTQWGYTF.